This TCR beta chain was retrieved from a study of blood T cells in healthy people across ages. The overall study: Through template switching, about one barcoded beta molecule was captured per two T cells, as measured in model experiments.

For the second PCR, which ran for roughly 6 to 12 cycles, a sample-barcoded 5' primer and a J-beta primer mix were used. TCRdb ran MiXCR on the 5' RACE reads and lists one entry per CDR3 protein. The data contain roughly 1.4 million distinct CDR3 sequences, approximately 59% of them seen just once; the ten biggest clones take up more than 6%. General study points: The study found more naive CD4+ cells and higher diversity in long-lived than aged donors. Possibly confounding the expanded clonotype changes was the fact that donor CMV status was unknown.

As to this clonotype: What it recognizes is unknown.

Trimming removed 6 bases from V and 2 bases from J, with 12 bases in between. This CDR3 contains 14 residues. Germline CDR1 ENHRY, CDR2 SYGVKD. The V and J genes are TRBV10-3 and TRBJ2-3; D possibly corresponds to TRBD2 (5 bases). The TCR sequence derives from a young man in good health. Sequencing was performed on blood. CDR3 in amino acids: CAISGVSYTDTQYF. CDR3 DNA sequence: TGTGCCATCAGCGGGGTTTCTTACACAGATACGCAGTATTTT.